These T cell receptor beta chains were read from a single sample in a study of identical twins. From the 5' RACE reads, TCRdb called clonotypes with MiXCR, one entry per CDR3 protein. This table has approximately 890,000 distinct CDR3 sequences, approximately 13% appearing once. The data also belong to a second study, concerning yellow fever vaccine responses in identical twins.

The specimen sequenced was PBMCs. The receptors originated from a woman between 18 and 29 years old in good health. The CDR3 runs from the conserved cysteine through the conserved F or W. The D gene is left open where the match is weak.

j_gene: TRBJ2-1; v_gene: TRBV7-2; d_gene: TRBD2; CDR3aa: CASSLSSSGGAGEQFF
j_gene: TRBJ2-7; v_gene: TRBV10-3; d_gene: TRBD2; CDR3aa: CAISAQLAGLYEQYF
j_gene: TRBJ2-1; v_gene: TRBV9; d_gene: TRBD2; CDR3aa: CASGGLADNEQFF
j_gene: TRBJ2-5; v_gene: TRBV5-1; d_gene: .; CDR3aa: CASSPGPEETQYF
j_gene: TRBJ1-2; v_gene: TRBV20-1; d_gene: TRBD1; CDR3aa: CSAPKAGTGDVYTF
j_gene: TRBJ2-2; v_gene: TRBV11-2; d_gene: .; CDR3aa: CASSFPGLSGELFF
j_gene: TRBJ2-3; v_gene: TRBV6-4; d_gene: .; CDR3aa: CASSEWGQGTDTQYF
j_gene: TRBJ2-1; v_gene: TRBV29-1; d_gene: .; CDR3aa: CSVEQLATRYNEQFF
j_gene: TRBJ2-1; v_gene: TRBV4-1; d_gene: TRBD2; CDR3aa: CASSQTSGGASGYNEQFF
j_gene: TRBJ2-5; v_gene: TRBV2; d_gene: .; CDR3aa: CASEPTGPKETQYF
j_gene: TRBJ2-5; v_gene: TRBV20-1; d_gene: .; CDR3aa: CSARNGQQETQYF
j_gene: TRBJ2-1; v_gene: TRBV6-2/TRBV6-3; d_gene: .; CDR3aa: CASRDRTTPPYNEQFF
j_gene: TRBJ1-1; v_gene: TRBV29-1; d_gene: .; CDR3aa: CSVRRVGTEAFF
j_gene: TRBJ2-3; v_gene: TRBV27; d_gene: .; CDR3aa: CASSFMASWGRGTDTQYF
j_gene: TRBJ2-7; v_gene: TRBV7-6; d_gene: TRBD1; CDR3aa: CASSLAGRGQGAYEQYF
j_gene: TRBJ2-5; v_gene: TRBV12-3/TRBV12-4; d_gene: TRBD2; CDR3aa: CASSLGLAGIGQETQYF
j_gene: TRBJ2-3; v_gene: TRBV20-1; d_gene: TRBD2; CDR3aa: CSATHRLAGVADTQYF
j_gene: TRBJ2-3; v_gene: TRBV7-6; d_gene: .; CDR3aa: CASSLALQAGTTVPSTDTQYF
j_gene: TRBJ1-2; v_gene: TRBV6-1; d_gene: .; CDR3aa: CASSDVVGSYRYTF
j_gene: TRBJ2-5; v_gene: TRBV5-5; d_gene: .; CDR3aa: CASSPTVIQETQYF
j_gene: TRBJ2-3; v_gene: TRBV28; d_gene: .; CDR3aa: CASSHQVSIDTQYF
j_gene: TRBJ1-4; v_gene: TRBV29-1; d_gene: .; CDR3aa: CSVDESAGVRGEKLFF
j_gene: TRBJ2-7; v_gene: TRBV27; d_gene: .; CDR3aa: CASSLWSGSEQYF
j_gene: TRBJ2-7; v_gene: TRBV6-5; d_gene: .; CDR3aa: CASSYGELKYEQYF